This TCR beta chain was retrieved from a study of T cells after yellow fever vaccination. V gave up 4 bases and J gave up 0 bases; unmatched junction bases: 5. The germline CDR1 and CDR2 sequences are SGDLS and YYNGEE. CDR3 length equals 15 residues. This clonotype occurred many times. A single record per CDR3 protein comes from TCRdb applying MiXCR to the 5' RACE reads. Counted here are a few hundred thousand distinct CDR3 sequences, 3.5% to 4.5% occurring once; the ten biggest clones make up around 19%. The J gene is TRBJ1-1, the V gene TRBV9, with TRBD1 matching over 8 bases. Sequences were derived from PBMCs, sampled 15 days after the yellow fever booster vaccination. The sequence was obtained from a man between 18 and 35 years old who received the YFV17D yellow fever vaccine. The CDR3 nucleotides read TGTGCCAGCAGCCCCGACAGGGGAATGAACACTGAAGCTTTCTTT. It yields the protein CASSPDRGMNTEAFF.